This T cell receptor beta chain was sequenced during a study of patients and donors after allogeneic stem cell transplantation (dated by TCRdb to between 2020 and 2021). The CDR3, from cysteine to phenylalanine, totals 13 residues. CDR3 DNA only is kept here, 39 bases in frame from base 1. Trimming accounts for 9 bases at V and 0 bases at J, while the number of junction bases matched to no gene is 3. Via the germline V gene (reference sequence), CDR1 is PRHDT and CDR2 FYEKMQ. The library was produced with RT-PCR. The instrument given in TCRdb is NextSeq 550. The public reads were reanalyzed by TCRdb: fastp trimming at Q25, MiXCR alignment, in-frame beta chains only. CDR3 protein duplicates are merged, each entry listing the most common genes and DNA. Within this sample are roughly 180,000 distinct CDR3 sequences, with about 40% of them counted one time only. The top ten clones comprise 25% to 35% of the sample.

With respect to this clonotype: Its antigen target is currently unknown. Nothing much larger sits one base from this clone, and base qualities are not available.

The receptor's source is a human donor who was either an allogeneic HSCT recipient or a stem cell or donor lymphocyte infusion donor (not recorded which). It is not recorded whose cells these are; they may come from a transplant donor. Rearrangement joined TRBV13 to TRBJ2-7, with 9 middle bases fitting TRBD2. The sequencing sample was made of blood, either unsorted or a sorted T cell fraction (not recorded which). This receptor carries the CDR3 CASGSGGSYEQYF. The DNA is as follows: TGTGCCAGTGGTAGCGGGGGCTCCTACGAGCAGTACTTC.